The subject of this entry is one T cell receptor (beta chain). The CDR3 loop spans 12 amino acids. The V and J ends lost 2 bases and 5 bases respectively, with 9 bases between them. Germline loops: CDR1 GTSNPN, CDR2 SVGIG (reference sequence). These data are taken from a study of blood T cell repertoires in COVID-19. The wider study: Spain, Italy and the United States supplied samples that represented acute and convalescent COVID-19.

Profiled with immunoSEQ multiplex PCR; TCRdb holds only in-frame clones, not every one. The sample shows some 320,000 clones, 80% to 90% of them seen only once. The clonotype originates from a woman between 50 and 59 years old who had recovered from COVID-19. The rearrangement joins TRBV30 to TRBJ2-5; D unresolved. Sample: peripheral blood. The CDR3 sequence is CAWSTSTETQYF. The CDR3 DNA follows: TGTGCCTGGAGTACAAGTACGGAGACCCAGTACTTC.